One TCR beta chain is described in this entry. Its specificity is not known. The sample comes from a study of Graves' ophthalmopathy and Graves' hyperthyroidism. Study outcomes and limitations: With a specificity of around 77% and a sensitivity of 60% to 71%, the model predicted ophthalmopathy progression.

The CDR3 totals 14 residues. The J segment lost 5 bases and the V segment lost 6 bases, leaving 10 bases of the junction unmatched. Germline V gives CDR1 SNHLY, CDR2 FYNNEI. It was on clinical symptoms, serum thyroxine, TRAb, thyroid ultrasound and orbital computed tomography that diagnosis relied. The study amplified TCR beta CDR3 regions using RNA transcripts. After a first-round RT-PCR with HTBI primers, a second-round multiplex PCR was run. TCRdb used MiXCR to reprocess the multiplex PCR reads, holding one entry per CDR3 protein. The sample contains about 1.1 million distinct CDR3 sequences, less than 45% of which appear only once.

This receptor was identified in an adult man with Graves' hyperthyroidism. Sequenced material: peripheral blood or thyroid tissue (not recorded which). The gene calls are TRBV2 and TRBJ2-7, with 7 bases matching TRBD1. The DNA of the CDR3 is TGTGCCAGCAGACAAGGAACAGGGGTCCACGAGCAGTACTTC. It translates to CASRQGTGVHEQYF.